A single sample gave rise to the 17 T cell receptor beta chains below, sequenced in a study of T-cell reconstitution after alpha-beta-depleted transplantation in children. Library preparation (for TCRbeta) was performed with unique molecular identifiers. TCRdb fed the PCR reads into MiXCR, producing one record per CDR3 protein. Found here are approximately 640,000 distinct CDR3 sequences, 15% to 20% of them singletons; the top ten hold 1.1%. Sequences were derived from PBMCs from the stem cell graft donor, sampled from the stem cell graft. The source is a human donor who donated a stem cell graft to a child with acute myeloid leukemia.

The sample holds a few counts of this clonotype. The chain has TRBV5-1 and TRBJ1-1; D unclear. Germline V lookup: CDR1 SGHRS, CDR2 YFSETQ. CDR3 length: 14 residues. V lost 0 bases to trimming and J lost 0 bases, with 6 bases between them. CDR3 protein: CASSLEVLNTEAFF. The DNA of the CDR3 is TGCGCCAGCAGCTTGGAGGTTCTGAACACTGAAGCTTTCTTT.

Only a few counts were recorded for this clonotype. This chain links TRBV7-9 with TRBJ2-3; no clear D. This CDR3 is built from 13 residues. Germline CDR1 and CDR2: SEHNR and FQNEAQ (reference sequence). V was shortened by 5 bases and J by 2 bases, with 8 bases between the two germline ends. The CDR3 is CASSDRDTDTQYF. CDR3 DNA: TGTGCCAGCAGCGATAGGGACACAGATACGCAGTATTTT. The variable domain in full, completed from reference TRBV7-9 and TRBJ2-3, reads DTGVSQNPRHKITKRGQNVTFRCDPISEHNRLYWYRQTLGQGPEFLTYFQNEAQLEKSRLLSDRFSAERPKGSFSTLEIQRTEQGDSAMYLCASSDRDTDTQYFGPGTRLTVL.

This clonotype has a count of ten or more. The chain recombines TRBV7-9 with TRBJ2-3; no definite D call. This CDR3 has 15 residues. V dropped 2 bases and J dropped 2 bases, with 11 bases sitting between them. The V gene's germline CDR1 is SEHNR and CDR2 FQNEAQ (reference sequence). In DNA, the CDR3 is TGTGCCAGCAGCTTATATACAGCTTACACAGATACGCAGTATTTT. Protein product: CASSLYTAYTDTQYF.

A remark on this clonotype: This may be a read error, as it is one base from a much larger clone. The chain joins TRBV20-1 to TRBJ1-5; tentative D call: TRBD1 (5 bases). CDR1 and CDR2 from the germline V gene are DFQATT and SNEGSKA (reference sequence). This CDR3 has 13 residues. The CDR3 reads CSARGRANHPQHF. CDR3 coding DNA: TGCAGTGCTAGGGGACGAGCGAATCATCCCCAGCATTTT.

The genes are TRBV20-1 and TRBJ2-1; D is unresolved. CDR3 length: 14 residues. Between the trimmed V and J ends, which lost 5 bases and 0 bases, there was a span of 11 bases. Germline CDR1 is DFQATT and CDR2 is SNEGSKA (reference sequence). The CDR3 coding sequence is TGCAGTGCTTTGGACCTCGGCTCCTACAATGAGCAGTTCTTC. Its translation: CSALDLGSYNEQFF.

The chain has TRBV11-2 and TRBJ2-5, with D perhaps TRBD1 or TRBD2 (5 bases each). The CDR3 runs to 17 residues. V lost 5 bases and J 1 base, leaving 20 bases between the germline ends. The germline V gene encodes CDR1 SGHAT and CDR2 FQNNGV. The CDR3 coding sequence is TGTGCCAGCAGCCCCACACGGGACCGAGACTTCCAAGAGACCCAGTACTTC. As protein: CASSPTRDRDFQETQYF.

This clonotype was counted at least ten times. This chain joins TRBV7-2 and TRBJ2-1, with 11 positions matching TRBD2. J gave up 2 bases and V 6 bases, and 3 bases lay outside the gene matches. This CDR3 region has 15 residues. CDR1 and CDR2 from the germline V gene are SGHTA and FQGNSA. CDR3 sequence (DNA): TGTGCCAGCAGTCTTAGCGGGGGGGCCTACAATGAGCAGTTCTTC. This encodes CASSLSGGAYNEQFF.

The chain is built from TRBV4-1 and TRBJ2-5, with 8 nucleotides matching TRBD1. The germline CDR1 and CDR2 sequences are MGHRA and YSYEKL. CDR3 length equals 16 residues. J gave up 3 bases and V 1 base, and 7 bases lay outside the gene matches. The CDR3 here is CASSQVAGGLEETQYF. The CDR3 bases are TGCGCCAGCAGCCAAGTAGCAGGGGGCTTGGAAGAGACCCAGTACTTC.

This clonotype was recorded a few times. This chain joins TRBV7-2 and TRBJ1-2, with D perhaps TRBD1 (6 bases). Trimming removed 6 bases at V and 7 bases at J, with 21 bases between. Germline loops: CDR1 SGHTA, CDR2 FQGNSA. The CDR3 covers 15 residues. The CDR3 loop is CASSLGRGFAGGYTF. Here the CDR3 DNA reads TGTGCCAGCAGTCTCGGTAGGGGGTTCGCCGGTGGCTACACCTTC.

This chain links TRBV20-1 with TRBJ2-1; the match to TRBD2 covers 9 bases. CDR3 size: 15 residues. Germline V CDR1 and CDR2: DFQATT, SNEGSKA (reference sequence). J was trimmed by 6 bases and V by 6 bases; bases with no gene match: 12. CDR3: CSASTLAGATNEQFF. The CDR3 region has the DNA TGCAGTGCCTCAACATTAGCGGGGGCGACCAATGAGCAGTTCTTC.

This clonotype was counted ten times or more. The chain joins TRBV5-5 to TRBJ2-7; D is unclear. Germline CDR1 reads SGHKS; CDR2 reads YYEKEE (reference sequence). Trimming stripped 0 bases from V and 2 bases from J, with 9 bases between. The CDR3 is made up of 14 amino acids. CDR3 residues: CASSLAAGTYEQYV. DNA of the CDR3: TGTGCCAGCAGCTTGGCGGCAGGAACCTACGAGCAGTACGTC.

This sequence joins TRBV5-1 and TRBJ2-1, with TRBD2 matching 7 bases. V shed 1 base and J 3 bases; nucleotides not matched to a gene: 7. The length of the CDR3 is 16 residues. Germline V lookup: CDR1 SGHRS, CDR2 YFSETQ. CDR3 DNA: TGCGCCAGCAGCTTGACTAAAGCGGGGTTCTACAATGAGCAGTTCTTC. This codes for CASSLTKAGFYNEQFF.

In its sample, this clonotype was seen many times. This chain uses TRBV20-1 with TRBJ1-6; D uncertain. The CDR3 loop spans 13 amino acids. Germline CDR1 DFQATT, CDR2 SNEGSKA (reference sequence). The V end was cut by 2 bases, the J end by 6 bases, with 8 bases between. The CDR3 region is CSARLGFNSPLHF. CDR3 nucleotides: TGCAGTGCTAGATTAGGATTTAATTCACCCCTCCACTTT.

The chain carries TRBV29-1 and TRBJ2-5; TRBD1 matches at 8 bases. The germline gives CDR1 SQVTM, CDR2 ANQGSEA. The CDR3 covers 14 residues. V trimming: 3 bases; J trimming: 5 bases; junction bases outside the gene matches: 8. The CDR3 DNA reads TGCAGCGTTGACGACAGGGGTTTAGGGGAGACCCAGTACTTC. It specifies CSVDDRGLGETQYF.

This clonotype was recorded many times. The CDR3 DNA reads as TGTGCCACCAGCAGAGACCCTTCCGCATACGAGCAGTACGTC. As protein: CATSRDPSAYEQYV. The chain joins TRBV15 to TRBJ2-7; D is ambiguous. The V gene lost 0 bases and the J gene lost 4 bases, with 10 bases spanning the gap. The CDR3 runs to 14 residues. CDR1 LNHNV and CDR2 YYDKDF come from the germline V gene (reference sequence).

There are many counts of this clonotype. The chain uses TRBV13 and TRBJ2-7; D possibly uses TRBD1 or TRBD2 (5 bases each). V was trimmed by 5 bases and J by 10 bases, leaving 12 bases between them. This CDR3 is 11 amino acids long. Germline lookup yields CDR1 PRHDT and CDR2 FYEKMQ (reference sequence). The CDR3 region is CASSEGTAQYF. The DNA of the CDR3 is TGTGCCAGCAGCGAAGGGACCGCTCAGTACTTC.

In this sample, this clonotype turned up many times. The chain employs TRBV9 and TRBJ2-1, with TRBD2 identical over 8 bases. Germline CDR1 SGDLS, CDR2 YYNGEE. The CDR3 has 16 residues. V shed 1 base and J 8 bases; nucleotides not matched to a gene: 11. The CDR3: CASSVSGGGRVHEQFF. The CDR3 DNA sequence: TGTGCCAGCAGCGTATCGGGCGGGGGGAGAGTACATGAGCAGTTCTTC.